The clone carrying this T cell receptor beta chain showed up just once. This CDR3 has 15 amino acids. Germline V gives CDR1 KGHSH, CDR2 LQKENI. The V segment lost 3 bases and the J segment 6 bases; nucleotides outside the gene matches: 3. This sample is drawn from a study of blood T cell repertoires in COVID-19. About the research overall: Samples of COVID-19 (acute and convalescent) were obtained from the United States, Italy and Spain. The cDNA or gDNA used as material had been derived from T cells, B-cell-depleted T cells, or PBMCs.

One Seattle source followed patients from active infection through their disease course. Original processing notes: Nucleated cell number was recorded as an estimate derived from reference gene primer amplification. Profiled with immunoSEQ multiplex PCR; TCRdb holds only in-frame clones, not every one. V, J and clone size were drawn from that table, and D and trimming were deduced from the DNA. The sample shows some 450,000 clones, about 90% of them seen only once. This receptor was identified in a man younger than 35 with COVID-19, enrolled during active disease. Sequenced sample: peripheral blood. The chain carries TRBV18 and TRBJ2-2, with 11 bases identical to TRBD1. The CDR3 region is CASSPGQGASGELFF. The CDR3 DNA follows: TGTGCCAGCTCACCCGGACAGGGGGCTTCCGGGGAGCTGTTTTTT.